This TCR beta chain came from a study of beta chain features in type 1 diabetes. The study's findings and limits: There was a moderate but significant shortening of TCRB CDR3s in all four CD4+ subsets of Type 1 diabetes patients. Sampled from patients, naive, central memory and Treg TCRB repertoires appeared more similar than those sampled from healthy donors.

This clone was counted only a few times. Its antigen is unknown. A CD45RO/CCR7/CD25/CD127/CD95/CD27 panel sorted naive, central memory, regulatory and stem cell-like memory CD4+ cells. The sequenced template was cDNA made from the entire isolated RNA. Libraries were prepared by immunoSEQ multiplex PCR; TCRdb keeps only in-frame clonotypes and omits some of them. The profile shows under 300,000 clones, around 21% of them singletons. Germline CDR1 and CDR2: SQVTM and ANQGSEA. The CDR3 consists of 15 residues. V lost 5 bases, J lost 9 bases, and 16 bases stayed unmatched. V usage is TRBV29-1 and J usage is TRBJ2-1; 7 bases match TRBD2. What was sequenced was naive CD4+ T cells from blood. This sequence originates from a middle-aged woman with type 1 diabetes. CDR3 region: CSVWSGLGPSREQFF. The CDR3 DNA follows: TGCAGCGTTTGGTCTGGACTAGGCCCCTCCCGTGAGCAGTTCTTC.